Listed here are 8 T cell receptor beta chains from one sample, sequenced in a study of shared clonotypes between healthy human individuals. Assay used: immunoSEQ multiplex PCR; TCRdb lists only in-frame clones, some missing. Of about 490,000 clones listed, about 85% were seen once; the top ten hold over 9.5%. The sequencing sample was made of PBMCs. The receptors come from a woman in her 40s in good health. Some clones in this sample may be carry-over from other donors' samples.

This chain connects TRBV9 to TRBJ2-1, with 7 bases lining up with TRBD2. The CDR3 loop spans 16 amino acids. Per germline, CDR1 SGDLS and CDR2 YYNGEE. V was clipped by 3 bases and J by 4 bases; unmatched bases: 10. The CDR3 DNA is TGTGCCAGCAGCGACAGCCCTAGCGGAGTATACAATGAGCAGTTCTTC. Its translation is CASSDSPSGVYNEQFF.

The sample holds many counts of this clone. The chain employs TRBV6-1 and TRBJ2-7; TRBD2 might be the D (7 bases). The CDR3 is made up of 15 amino acids. Germline V CDR1 and CDR2: MNHNS, SASEGT. The V gene lost 1 base and the J gene lost 0 bases, with 10 bases spanning the gap. The CDR3 nucleotides read TGTGCCAGCAGTGAAGAGGGGGGGAGCTCCTACGAGCAGTACTTC. Its translation is CASSEEGGSSYEQYF.

Regarding this clone: This is likely an artifact of a read error, given a far larger clone one base away. Other DNA sequences from this sample encode an identical CDR3 as well. J is TRBJ2-2 and V is TRBV14; 12 nucleotides line up with TRBD2. From germline, CDR1 is SGHDN and CDR2 FVKESK. The CDR3 totals 15 residues. In DNA, the CDR3 is TGTGCTAGCAGCCTGGGACTAGCGGGTTTCGGGGAGCTGTTTTTT. Translated, it gives CASSLGLAGFGELFF.

The chain carries TRBV15 and TRBJ2-3; TRBD1 might be the D (5 bases). The germline CDR1 and CDR2 sequences are LNHNV and YYDKDF (reference sequence). This CDR3 is built from 20 residues. V lost 5 bases and J lost 3, with 30 bases in between. CDR3 loop: CATSYSREFRTLMGTDTQYF. The CDR3 DNA follows: TGTGCCACCAGCTATAGCAGAGAGTTCCGGACACTAATGGGGACAGATACGCAGTATTTT.

J is TRBJ2-2 and V is TRBV7-7; D not certain. The ends were cut back, 1 base at V and 4 bases at J, with 7 bases in the middle. Germline loops: CDR1 SSHAT, CDR2 FNYEAQ (reference sequence). The CDR3 is 14 residues long. In nucleotides, the CDR3 is TGTGCCAGCAGCTTAGTATACGGCACCGGGGAGCTGTTTTTT. Amino acid sequence: CASSLVYGTGELFF.

The chain has TRBV2 and TRBJ1-2, with D possibly being TRBD1 (5 bases). The V and J ends lost 6 bases and 4 bases respectively, with 12 bases between them. CDR3 length: 13 residues. Germline CDR1 reads SNHLY; CDR2 reads FYNNEI. CDR3 protein: CASRPGGSYGYTF. The CDR3 DNA is TGTGCCAGCAGGCCGGGGGGTTCCTATGGCTACACCTTC.

This clone has a count of ten or more. CDR3 DNA sequence: TGTGCCAGCAGCCCGCGGCCCGATAGCGCCTCGCAGTATTTT. Residues: CASSPRPDSASQYF. The chain couples TRBV11-3 to TRBJ2-3, with a weak D call TRBD2 (5 bases). V gave up 5 bases and J gave up 10 bases, with 19 bases separating them. The germline CDR1 and CDR2 sequences are SGHNT and YENEEA. The CDR3 is 14 amino acids.

The V call is TRBV28, the J call TRBJ2-2, with unresolved D. The CDR3 contains 14 residues. Germline CDR1 reads MDHEN; CDR2 reads SYDVKM. V dropped 2 bases and J dropped 3 bases, with 7 bases sitting between them. In nucleotides, the CDR3 is TGTGCCAGCAGTTTAACCATGGACACCGGGGAGCTGTTTTTT. Its protein product is CASSLTMDTGELFF.